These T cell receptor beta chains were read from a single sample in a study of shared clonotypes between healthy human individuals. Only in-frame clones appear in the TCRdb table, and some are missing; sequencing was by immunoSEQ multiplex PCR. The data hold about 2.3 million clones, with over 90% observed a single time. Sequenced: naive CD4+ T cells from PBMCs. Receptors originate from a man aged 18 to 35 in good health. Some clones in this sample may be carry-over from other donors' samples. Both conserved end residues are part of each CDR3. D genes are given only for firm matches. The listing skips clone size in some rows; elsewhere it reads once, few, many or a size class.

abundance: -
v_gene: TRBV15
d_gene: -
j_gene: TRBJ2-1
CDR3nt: TGTGCCACCAGCAGAGGCCCCCTTGAGGAGCAGTTCTTC
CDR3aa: CATSRGPLEEQFF

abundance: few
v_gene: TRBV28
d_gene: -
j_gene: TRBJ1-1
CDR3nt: TGTGCCAGTGACCGGCAGATGAACACTGAAGCTTTCTTT
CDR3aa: CASDRQMNTEAFF

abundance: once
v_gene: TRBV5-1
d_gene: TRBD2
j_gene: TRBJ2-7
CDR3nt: TGCGCCAGCAGCTCGACTAGCGGGGCGCAGCTGGTGGGCGAGCAGTACTTC
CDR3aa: CASSSTSGAQLVGEQYF

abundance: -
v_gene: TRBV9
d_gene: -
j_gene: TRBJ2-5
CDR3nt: TGTGCCAGCAGCCCTTCCGGGACAGCGGGCTCAGAGACCCAGTACTTC
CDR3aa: CASSPSGTAGSETQYF

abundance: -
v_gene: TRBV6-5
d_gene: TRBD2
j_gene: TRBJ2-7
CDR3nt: TGTGCCAGCAGTAGAGGGACTAGCGGGACCTACGAGCAGTACTTC
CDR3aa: CASSRGTSGTYEQYF

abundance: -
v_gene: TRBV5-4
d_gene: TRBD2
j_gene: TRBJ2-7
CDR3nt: TGTGCCAGCAGCCCGACGGTCCTAGCGGGAGTTGACGAGCAGTACTTC
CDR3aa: CASSPTVLAGVDEQYF

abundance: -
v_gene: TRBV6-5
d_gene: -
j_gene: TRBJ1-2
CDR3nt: TGTGCCAGCAGTTATTTGGCAGGGACTAACTATGGCTACACCTTC
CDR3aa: CASSYLAGTNYGYTF

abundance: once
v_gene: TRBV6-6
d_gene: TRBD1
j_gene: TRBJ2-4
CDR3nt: TGTGCCAGCAGTCCCGGACAGGGGGCTTGCAACTTC
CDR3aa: CASSPGQGACNF

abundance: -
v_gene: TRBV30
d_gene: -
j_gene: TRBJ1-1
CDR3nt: TGTGCCTGGAAGAACACCATACTAGGGACTGAAGCTTTCTTT
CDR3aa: CAWKNTILGTEAFF

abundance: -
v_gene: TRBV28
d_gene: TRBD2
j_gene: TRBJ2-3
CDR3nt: TGTGCCAGCAGACCCCAGCGGGAGGGCAGAGATACGCAGTATTTT
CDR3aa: CASRPQREGRDTQYF

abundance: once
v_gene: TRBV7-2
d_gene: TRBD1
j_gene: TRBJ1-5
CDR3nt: TGTGCCAGCAGCACAGGGGGGATGGTGAGTCAGCCCCAGCATTTT
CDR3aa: CASSTGGMVSQPQHF

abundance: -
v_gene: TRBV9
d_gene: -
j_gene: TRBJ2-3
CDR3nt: TGTGCCAGCAGCGTAGACATGACAGATACGCAGTATTTT
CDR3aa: CASSVDMTDTQYF

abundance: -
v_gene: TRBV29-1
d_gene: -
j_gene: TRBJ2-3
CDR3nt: TGCAGCGTTGCAGGGGTCTACACAGATACGCAGTATTTT
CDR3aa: CSVAGVYTDTQYF

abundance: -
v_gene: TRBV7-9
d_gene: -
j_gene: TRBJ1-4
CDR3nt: TGTGCCAGCACACTTGCCAAGGGGGGAACTAATGAAAAACTGTTTTTT
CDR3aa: CASTLAKGGTNEKLFF

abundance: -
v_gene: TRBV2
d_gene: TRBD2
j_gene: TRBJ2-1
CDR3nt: TGTGCCAGCAGTGACGGCGGGAGCCGCTCGGATGAGCAGTTCTTC
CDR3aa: CASSDGGSRSDEQFF

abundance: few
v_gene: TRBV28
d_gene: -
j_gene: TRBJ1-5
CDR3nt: TGTGCCAGCAGTTTAAGGGTTGGGGGGACCCAGCATTTT
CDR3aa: CASSLRVGGTQHF

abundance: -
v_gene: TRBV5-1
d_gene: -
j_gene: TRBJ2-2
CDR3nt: TGCGCCAGCAGCTGGCCCCGGGACACCGGGGAGCTGTTTTTT
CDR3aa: CASSWPRDTGELFF

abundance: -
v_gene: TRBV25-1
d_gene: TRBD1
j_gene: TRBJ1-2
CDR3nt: TGTGCCAGCAGTGAACAACAGGGGAAATACGGCTACACCTTC
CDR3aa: CASSEQQGKYGYTF

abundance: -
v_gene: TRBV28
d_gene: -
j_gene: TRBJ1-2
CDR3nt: TGTGCCAGCAGTTTATTAGGACTCGCTGGCTACACCTTC
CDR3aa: CASSLLGLAGYTF

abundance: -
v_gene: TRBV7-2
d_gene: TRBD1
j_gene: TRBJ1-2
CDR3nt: TGTGCCAGCAGCTTAGACGGGACAGGGGGCTATGGCTACACCTTC
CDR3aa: CASSLDGTGGYGYTF

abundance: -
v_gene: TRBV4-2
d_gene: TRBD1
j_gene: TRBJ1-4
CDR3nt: TGTGCCAGCAGCCAAGATCGGGGGCAGGGGGGAAAACTGTTTTTT
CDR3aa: CASSQDRGQGGKLFF

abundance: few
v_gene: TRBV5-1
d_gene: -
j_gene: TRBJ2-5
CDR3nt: TGCGCCAGCAGCTTGGCCATTCAAGAGACCCAGTACTTC
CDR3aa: CASSLAIQETQYF

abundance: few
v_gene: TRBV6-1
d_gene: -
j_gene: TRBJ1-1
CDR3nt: TGTGCCAGCAGTGAACTATACGAGGCTGAAGCTTTCTTT
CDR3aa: CASSELYEAEAFF